This section outlines one T cell receptor beta chain sequence together with its context. Per the original methods: Researchers report that nucleated cell counts were estimated from reference gene primer amplification. Assay: immunoSEQ multiplex PCR; the TCRdb copy retains only in-frame clones and omits some. V, J and clone size derive from that table, while D and trimming were established from the DNA sequence. The table shows around 100,000 clones, with about nine tenths occurring only once. Germline lookup yields CDR1 SGHVS and CDR2 FNYEAQ. Trimming stripped 1 base from V and 4 bases from J, with 5 bases between. The CDR3 extends over 14 amino acids. This entry is derived from a study of blood T cell repertoires in COVID-19. On the study more broadly: In each case, the material was cDNA or gDNA derived from T cells, B-cell-depleted T cells, or PBMCs.

The genes are TRBV7-6 and TRBJ2-6; D remains ambiguous. This TCR derives from a woman aged 45-65 years with COVID-19, enrolled during active disease. The sample consisted of peripheral blood. In DNA form, the CDR3 reads TGTGCCAGCAGCTTAGGGAGCGGGGCCAACGTCCTGACTTTC. This encodes CASSLGSGANVLTF.